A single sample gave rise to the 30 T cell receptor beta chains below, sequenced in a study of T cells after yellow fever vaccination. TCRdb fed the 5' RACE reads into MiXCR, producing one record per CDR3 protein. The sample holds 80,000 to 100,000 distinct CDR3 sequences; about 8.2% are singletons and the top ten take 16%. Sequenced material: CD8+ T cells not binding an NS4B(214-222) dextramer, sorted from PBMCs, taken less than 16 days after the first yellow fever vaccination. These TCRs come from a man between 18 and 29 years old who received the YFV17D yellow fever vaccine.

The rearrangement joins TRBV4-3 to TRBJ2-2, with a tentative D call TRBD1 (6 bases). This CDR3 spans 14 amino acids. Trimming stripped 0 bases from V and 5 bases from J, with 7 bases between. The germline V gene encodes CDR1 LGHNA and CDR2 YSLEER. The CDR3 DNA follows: TGCGCCAGCAGCCAAGATAGGGGGACCGGGGAGCTGTTTTTT. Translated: CASSQDRGTGELFF.

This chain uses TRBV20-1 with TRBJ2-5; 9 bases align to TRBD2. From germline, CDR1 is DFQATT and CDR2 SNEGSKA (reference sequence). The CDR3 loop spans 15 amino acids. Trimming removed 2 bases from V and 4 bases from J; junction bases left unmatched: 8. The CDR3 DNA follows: TGCAGTGCTAGACTTAGGGGAGCGGGGGGAGAGACCCAGTACTTC. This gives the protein CSARLRGAGGETQYF.

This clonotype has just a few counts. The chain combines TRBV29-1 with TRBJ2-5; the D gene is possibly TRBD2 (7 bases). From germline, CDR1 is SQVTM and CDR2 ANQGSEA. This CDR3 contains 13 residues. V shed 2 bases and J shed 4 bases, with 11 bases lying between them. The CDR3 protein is CSVEYGGAETQYF. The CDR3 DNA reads TGCAGCGTTGAATATGGGGGGGCAGAGACCCAGTACTTC.

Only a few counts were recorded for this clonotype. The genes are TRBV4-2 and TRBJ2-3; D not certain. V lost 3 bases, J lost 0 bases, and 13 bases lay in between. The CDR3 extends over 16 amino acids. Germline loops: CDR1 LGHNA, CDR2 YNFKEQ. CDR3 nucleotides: TGTGCCAGCAGCCACCCTGCGGCGACTAGCACAGATACGCAGTATTTT. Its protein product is CASSHPAATSTDTQYF.

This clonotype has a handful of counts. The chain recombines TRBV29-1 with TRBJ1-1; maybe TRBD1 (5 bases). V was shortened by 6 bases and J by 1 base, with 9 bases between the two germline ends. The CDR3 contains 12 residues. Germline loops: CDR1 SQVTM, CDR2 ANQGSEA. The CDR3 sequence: CSVSGGNTEAFF. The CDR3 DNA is TGCAGCGTGAGTGGGGGGAACACTGAAGCTTTCTTT.

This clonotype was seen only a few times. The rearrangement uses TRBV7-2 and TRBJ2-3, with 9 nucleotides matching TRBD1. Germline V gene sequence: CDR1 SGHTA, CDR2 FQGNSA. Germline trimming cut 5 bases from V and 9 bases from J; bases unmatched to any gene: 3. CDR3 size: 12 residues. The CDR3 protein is CASSPTGGTQYF. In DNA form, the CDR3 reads TGTGCCAGCAGCCCTACAGGGGGCACGCAGTATTTT.

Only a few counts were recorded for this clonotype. CDR3 loop: CSDAKGDNYGYTF. The DNA for the CDR3 is TGCAGCGATGCCAAAGGAGATAACTATGGCTACACCTTC. This chain links TRBV29-1 with TRBJ1-2; D call uncertain. From germline, CDR1 is SQVTM and CDR2 ANQGSEA. CDR3 length: 13 amino acids. V shed 7 bases and J shed 1 base, with 13 bases lying between them.

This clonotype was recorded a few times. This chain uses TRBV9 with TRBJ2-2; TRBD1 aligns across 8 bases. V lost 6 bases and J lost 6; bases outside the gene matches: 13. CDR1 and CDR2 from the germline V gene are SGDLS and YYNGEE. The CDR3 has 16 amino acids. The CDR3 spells CASTQGQGAVAGELFF. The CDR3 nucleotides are TGTGCCAGCACCCAGGGGCAGGGGGCGGTCGCCGGGGAGCTGTTTTTT.

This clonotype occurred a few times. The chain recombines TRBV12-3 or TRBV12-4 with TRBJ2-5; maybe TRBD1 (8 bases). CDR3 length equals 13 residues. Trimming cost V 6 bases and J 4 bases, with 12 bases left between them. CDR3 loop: CASRNRGGETQYF. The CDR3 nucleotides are TGTGCCAGCAGGAACAGGGGGGGAGAGACCCAGTACTTC.

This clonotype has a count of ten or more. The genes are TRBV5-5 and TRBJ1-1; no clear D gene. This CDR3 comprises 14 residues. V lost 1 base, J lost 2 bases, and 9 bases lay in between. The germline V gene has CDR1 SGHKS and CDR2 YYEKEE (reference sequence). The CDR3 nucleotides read TGTGCCAGCAGCTTGTGGGCAGCCAACACTGAAGCTTTCTTT. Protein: CASSLWAANTEAFF.

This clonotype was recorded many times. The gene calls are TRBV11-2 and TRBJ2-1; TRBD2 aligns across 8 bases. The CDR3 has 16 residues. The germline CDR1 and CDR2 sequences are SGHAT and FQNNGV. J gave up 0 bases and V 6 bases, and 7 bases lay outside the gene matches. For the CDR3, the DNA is TGTGCCAGCAGTTCCAGCGGGGGCCTCTCCTACAATGAGCAGTTCTTC. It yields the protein CASSSSGGLSYNEQFF.

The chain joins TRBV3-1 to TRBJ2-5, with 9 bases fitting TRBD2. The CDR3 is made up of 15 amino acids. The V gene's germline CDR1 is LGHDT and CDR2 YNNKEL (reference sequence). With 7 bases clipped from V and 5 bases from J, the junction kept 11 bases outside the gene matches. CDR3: CASISLSGGGETQYF. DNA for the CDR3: TGTGCCAGCATCAGTCTTAGCGGGGGTGGGGAGACCCAGTACTTC.

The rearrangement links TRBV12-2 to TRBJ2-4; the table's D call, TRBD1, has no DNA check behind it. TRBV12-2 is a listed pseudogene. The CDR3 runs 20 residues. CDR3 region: CASRPFETGFPLLAKNIQYF. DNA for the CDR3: TGTGCAAGTCGCCCCTTTGAGACAGGGTTTCCCCTACTAGCCAAAAACATTCAGTACTTC.

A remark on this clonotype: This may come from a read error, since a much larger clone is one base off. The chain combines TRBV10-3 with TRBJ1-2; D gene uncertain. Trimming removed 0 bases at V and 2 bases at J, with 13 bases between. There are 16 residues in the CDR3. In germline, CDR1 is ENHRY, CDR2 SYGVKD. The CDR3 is CAISESSGRENYGYTF. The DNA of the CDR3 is TGTGCCATCAGTGAGTCGTCAGGTCGGGAGAACTATGGCTACACCTTC.

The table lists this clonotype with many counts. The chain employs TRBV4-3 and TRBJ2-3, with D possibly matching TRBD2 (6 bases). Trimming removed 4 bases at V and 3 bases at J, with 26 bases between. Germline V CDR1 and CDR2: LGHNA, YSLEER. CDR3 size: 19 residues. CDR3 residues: CASSPSSLWGETSTDTQYF. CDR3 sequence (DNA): TGCGCCAGCAGCCCTTCCAGCCTTTGGGGGGAGACATCAACAGATACGCAGTATTTT.

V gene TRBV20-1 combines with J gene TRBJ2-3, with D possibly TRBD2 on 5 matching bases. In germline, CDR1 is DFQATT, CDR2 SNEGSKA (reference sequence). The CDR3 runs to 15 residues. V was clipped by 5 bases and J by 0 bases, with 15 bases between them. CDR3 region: CSAPKAVTSTDTQYF. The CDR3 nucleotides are TGCAGTGCTCCAAAAGCGGTCACTAGCACAGATACGCAGTATTTT.

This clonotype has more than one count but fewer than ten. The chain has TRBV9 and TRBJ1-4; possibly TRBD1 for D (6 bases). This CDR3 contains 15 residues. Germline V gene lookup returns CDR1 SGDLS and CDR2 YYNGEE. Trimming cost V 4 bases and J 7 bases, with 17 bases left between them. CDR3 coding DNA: TGTGCCAGCAGCCCTGGGGGGGCAATCACTGAAAAACTGTTTTTT. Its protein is CASSPGGAITEKLFF.

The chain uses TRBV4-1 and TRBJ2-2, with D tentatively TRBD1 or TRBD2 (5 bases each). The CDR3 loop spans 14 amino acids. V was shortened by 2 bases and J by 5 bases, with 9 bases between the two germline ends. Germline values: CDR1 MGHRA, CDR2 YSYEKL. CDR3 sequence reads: CASSQRDPTGELFF. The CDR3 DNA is TGCGCCAGCAGCCAACGGGACCCTACCGGGGAGCTGTTTTTT.

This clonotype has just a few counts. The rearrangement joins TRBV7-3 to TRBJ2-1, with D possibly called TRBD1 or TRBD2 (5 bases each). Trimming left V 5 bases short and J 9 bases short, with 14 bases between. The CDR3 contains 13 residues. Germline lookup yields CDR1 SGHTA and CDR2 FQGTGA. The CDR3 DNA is TGTGCCAGCAGCCCAGGGACCTTGGGTGAGCAGTTCTTC. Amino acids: CASSPGTLGEQFF.

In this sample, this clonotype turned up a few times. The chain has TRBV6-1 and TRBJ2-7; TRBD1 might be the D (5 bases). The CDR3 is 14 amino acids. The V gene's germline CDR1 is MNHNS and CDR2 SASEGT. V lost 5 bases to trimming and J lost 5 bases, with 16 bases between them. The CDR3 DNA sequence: TGTGCCAGCAGTCCCCAGGGAAGTGGTAACGAGCAGTACTTC. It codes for CASSPQGSGNEQYF.

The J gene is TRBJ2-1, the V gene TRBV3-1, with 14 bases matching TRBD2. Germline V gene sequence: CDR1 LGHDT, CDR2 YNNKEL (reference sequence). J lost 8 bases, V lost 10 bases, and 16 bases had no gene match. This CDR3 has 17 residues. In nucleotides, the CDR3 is TGTGCCACCTCCCAAGATATCAGGGGACTAGCGGGGGATGAGCAGTTCTTC. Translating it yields CATSQDIRGLAGDEQFF.

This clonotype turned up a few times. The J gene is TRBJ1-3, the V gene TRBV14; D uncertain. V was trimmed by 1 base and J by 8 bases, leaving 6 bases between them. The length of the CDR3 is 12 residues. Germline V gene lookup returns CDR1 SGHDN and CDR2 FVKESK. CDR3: CASSQGGYTIYF. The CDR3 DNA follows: TGTGCCAGCAGCCAAGGCGGGTACACCATATATTTT.

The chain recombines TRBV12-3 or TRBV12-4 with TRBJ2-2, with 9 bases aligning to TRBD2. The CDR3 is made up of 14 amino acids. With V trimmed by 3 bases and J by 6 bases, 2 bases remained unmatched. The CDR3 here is CASSFGTSSGELFF. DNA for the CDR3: TGTGCCAGCAGTTTCGGGACTAGCTCCGGGGAGCTGTTTTTT.

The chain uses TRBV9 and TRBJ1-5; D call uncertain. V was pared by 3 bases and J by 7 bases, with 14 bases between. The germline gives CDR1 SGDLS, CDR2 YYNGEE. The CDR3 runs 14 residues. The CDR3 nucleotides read TGTGCCAGCAGCGAAGGCGGGATAGGGCAGCCCCAGCATTTT. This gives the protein CASSEGGIGQPQHF.

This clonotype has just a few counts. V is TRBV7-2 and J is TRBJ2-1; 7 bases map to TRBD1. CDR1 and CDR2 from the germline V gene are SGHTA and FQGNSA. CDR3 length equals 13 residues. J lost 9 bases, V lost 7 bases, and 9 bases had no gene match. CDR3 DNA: TGTGCCAGCACTTCAACAGGGGACCGTGAGCAGTTCTTC. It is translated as CASTSTGDREQFF.

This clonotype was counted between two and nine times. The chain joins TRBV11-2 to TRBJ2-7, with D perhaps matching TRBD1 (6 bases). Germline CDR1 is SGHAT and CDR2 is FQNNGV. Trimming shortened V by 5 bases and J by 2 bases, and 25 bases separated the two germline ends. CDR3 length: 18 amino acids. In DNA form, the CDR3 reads TGTGCCAGCAGCCCCACAGGGCCCTTTGGGGGTCCTGCCTACGAGCAGTACGTC. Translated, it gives CASSPTGPFGGPAYEQYV.

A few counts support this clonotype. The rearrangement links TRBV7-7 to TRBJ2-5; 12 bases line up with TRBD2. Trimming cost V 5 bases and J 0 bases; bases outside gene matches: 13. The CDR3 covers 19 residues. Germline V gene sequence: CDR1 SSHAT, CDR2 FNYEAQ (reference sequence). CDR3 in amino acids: CASSAATSGGYLYQETQYF. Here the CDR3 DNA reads TGTGCCAGCAGCGCAGCGACTAGCGGGGGATACCTGTACCAAGAGACCCAGTACTTC.

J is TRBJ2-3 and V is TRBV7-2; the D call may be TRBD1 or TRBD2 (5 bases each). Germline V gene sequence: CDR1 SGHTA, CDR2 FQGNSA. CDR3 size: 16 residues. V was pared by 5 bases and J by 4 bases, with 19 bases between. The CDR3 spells CASSRRGMARADTQYF. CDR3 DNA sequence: TGTGCCAGCAGCCGTCGGGGCATGGCCCGGGCAGATACGCAGTATTTT.

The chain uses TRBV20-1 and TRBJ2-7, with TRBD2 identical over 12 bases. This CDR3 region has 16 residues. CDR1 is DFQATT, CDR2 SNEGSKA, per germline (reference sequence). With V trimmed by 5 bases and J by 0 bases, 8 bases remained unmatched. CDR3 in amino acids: CSARPRLAGASYEQYV. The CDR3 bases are TGCAGTGCTCGTCCACGACTAGCGGGGGCCTCCTACGAGCAGTACGTC.

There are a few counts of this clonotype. For the CDR3, the DNA is TGTGCCAGCAGCCAAGGAAGTCCAGTAGCTCGAAACACCATATATTTT. Translated, it gives CASSQGSPVARNTIYF. The J gene is TRBJ1-3, the V gene TRBV3-1; no firm D call. Germline CDR1 and CDR2: LGHDT and YNNKEL (reference sequence). This CDR3 region has 16 residues. With 1 base removed from V and 5 bases from J, the gap between germline ends came to 15 bases.